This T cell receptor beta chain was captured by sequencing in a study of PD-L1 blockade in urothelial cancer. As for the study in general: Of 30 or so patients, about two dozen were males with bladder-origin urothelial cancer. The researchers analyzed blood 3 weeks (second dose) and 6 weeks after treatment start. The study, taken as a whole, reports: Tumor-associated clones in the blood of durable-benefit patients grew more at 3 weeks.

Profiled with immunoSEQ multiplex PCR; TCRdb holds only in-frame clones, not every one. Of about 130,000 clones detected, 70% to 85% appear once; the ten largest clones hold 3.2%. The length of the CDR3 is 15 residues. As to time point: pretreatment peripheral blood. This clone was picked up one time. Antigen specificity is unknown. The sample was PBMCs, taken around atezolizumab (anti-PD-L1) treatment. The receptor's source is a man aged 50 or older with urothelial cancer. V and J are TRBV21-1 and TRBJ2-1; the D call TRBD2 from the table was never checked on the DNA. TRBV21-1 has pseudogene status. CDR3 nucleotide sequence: TGTGCCAGCAGCTCCCGGGGGGAGGGATACAATGAGCAGTTCTTC. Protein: CASSSRGEGYNEQFF.